The next 10 T cell receptor beta chains were all read from a single sample in a study of PD-1 blockade in mismatch repair-deficient tumors. Clones were read by immunoSEQ multiplex PCR, and TCRdb kept only the in-frame ones, dropping some. The table includes 30,000 to 35,000 clones, 65% to 85% detected once. The sample was PBMCs, taken less than 7 weeks after starting pembrolizumab. Every receptor here comes from an adult with mismatch repair-deficient cancer.

The chain joins TRBV5-6 to TRBJ1-2, with 11 bases fitting TRBD1. The V and J ends lost 2 bases and 6 bases, in that order; junction bases with no gene match: 9. Germline V gives CDR1 SGHDT, CDR2 YYEEEE. This CDR3 has 16 amino acids. CDR3 DNA sequence: TGTGCCAGCAGCTTCCCCGGGGACAGGGGGGCGGATGGCTACACCTTC. This encodes CASSFPGDRGADGYTF.

This clone came up a few times. V and J are TRBV19 and TRBJ2-7, with 7 bases fitting TRBD1. This CDR3 comprises 14 residues. V shed 6 bases and J 0 bases; nucleotides not matched to a gene: 5. Germline CDR1 is LNHDA and CDR2 is SQIVND (reference sequence). The CDR3 sequence is CASREQGPSYEQYF. The CDR3, as DNA: TGTGCCAGTAGAGAACAGGGGCCCTCCTACGAGCAGTACTTC.

The chain employs TRBV4-2 and TRBJ2-1, with TRBD2 matching over 13 bases. Germline V CDR1 and CDR2: LGHNA, YNFKEQ. The CDR3 extends over 17 amino acids. V was pared by 2 bases and J by 5 bases, with 6 bases of the junction left unmatched. The CDR3 nucleotides are TGTGCCAGCAGCCAACATTCCGGGACTAGCGGGAACAATGAGCAGTTCTTC. This gives the protein CASSQHSGTSGNNEQFF.

The CDR3 coding sequence is TGTGCCAGTAGTATCAGGGGGAGCTCCTACGAGCAGTACTTC. Its protein product is CASSIRGSSYEQYF. The chain couples TRBV19 to TRBJ2-7; 7 bases map to TRBD1. The CDR3 totals 14 residues. J was trimmed by 0 bases and V by 3 bases; bases with no gene match: 2. CDR1 and CDR2 from the germline V gene are LNHDA and SQIVND (reference sequence).

The genes are TRBV9 and TRBJ2-4; D perhaps matches TRBD2 (5 bases). The CDR3 extends over 14 amino acids. Germline lookup yields CDR1 SGDLS and CDR2 YYNGEE. Trimming took off 0 bases at V and 5 bases at J, with 9 bases between the two ends. The CDR3 protein is CASSVGIGENIQYF. CDR3 DNA: TGTGCCAGCAGCGTAGGTATCGGGGAAAACATTCAGTACTTC.

J is TRBJ1-4 and V is TRBV19; 9 bases fit TRBD1. This CDR3 is 15 amino acids long. V shed 9 bases and J 9 bases; nucleotides not matched to a gene: 14. Germline CDR1 is LNHDA and CDR2 is SQIVND (reference sequence). CDR3 loop: CASDGLTGGNKKLFF. CDR3 DNA: TGTGCCAGCGATGGACTGACAGGGGGGAATAAAAAACTGTTTTTT.

The CDR3 DNA reads as TGTGCCAGCAGCCCGGGGTTAGCGGGAGATGAGCAGTTCTTC. This gives the protein CASSPGLAGDEQFF. The V gene is TRBV7-6, the J gene TRBJ2-1, with 9 bases aligning to TRBD2. The CDR3 has 14 residues. In germline, CDR1 is SGHVS, CDR2 FNYEAQ. V shed 5 bases and J 8 bases; nucleotides not matched to a gene: 7.

Only one count was recorded for this clone. J is TRBJ1-6 and V is TRBV7-3, with TRBD1 matching over 9 bases. This CDR3 is 15 amino acids long. Germline V gene data show CDR1 as SGHTA and CDR2 as FQGTGA. Germline trimming cut 5 bases from V and 7 bases from J; bases unmatched to any gene: 6. CDR3 sequence: CASSPQGTGNSPLHF. The CDR3 DNA reads as TGTGCCAGCAGCCCCCAAGGGACAGGGAATTCACCCCTCCACTTT.

The rearrangement links TRBV5-4 to TRBJ1-2, with 10 bases identical to TRBD1. This CDR3 has 15 amino acids. With V trimmed by 4 bases and J by 0 bases, 3 bases remained unmatched. CDR1 and CDR2 from the germline V gene are SGHNT and YYREEE (reference sequence). The CDR3, as DNA: TGTGCCAGCAGCCCAGGGACAGGGGCTAACTATGGCTACACCTTC. It translates to CASSPGTGANYGYTF.

The chain uses TRBV29-1 and TRBJ1-1, with D tentatively TRBD1 (6 bases). The CDR3 extends over 12 amino acids. Germline-derived CDR1 and CDR2 are SQVTM and ANQGSEA. V was shortened by 4 bases and J by 11 bases, with 17 bases between the two germline ends. Here the CDR3 reads CSVARLNRVAFF. In nucleotides, the CDR3 is TGCAGCGTTGCCCGTTTAAACAGGGTTGCTTTCTTT.